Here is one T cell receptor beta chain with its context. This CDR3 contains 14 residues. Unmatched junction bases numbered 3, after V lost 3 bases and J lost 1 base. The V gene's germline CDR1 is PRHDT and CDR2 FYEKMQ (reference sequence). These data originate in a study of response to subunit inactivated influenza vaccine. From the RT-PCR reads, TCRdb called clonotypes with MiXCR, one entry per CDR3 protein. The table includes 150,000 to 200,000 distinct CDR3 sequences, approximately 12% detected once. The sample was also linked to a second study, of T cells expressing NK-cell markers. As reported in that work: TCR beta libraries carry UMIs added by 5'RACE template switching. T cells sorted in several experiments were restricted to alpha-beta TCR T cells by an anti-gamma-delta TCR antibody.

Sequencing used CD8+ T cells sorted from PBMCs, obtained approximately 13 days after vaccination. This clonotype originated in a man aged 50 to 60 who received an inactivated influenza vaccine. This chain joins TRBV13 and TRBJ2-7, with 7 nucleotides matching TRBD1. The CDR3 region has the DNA TGTGCCAGCAGCTTGGGACAGAGTTCCTACGAGCAGTACTTC. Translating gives CASSLGQSSYEQYF.